This T cell receptor beta chain was captured by sequencing in a study of cytomegalovirus exposure and HLA in healthy donors. General study results and limits: CMV serostatus was the sole immune exposure information available. Rare TCR sequences predominated, though certain public TCRs were found in many donors. Presence/absence analyses rested on an assumption that sequencing depth was roughly uniform across donors. Rates of TCR association differed by HLA locus in a later analysis, with DRB1 highest and HLA-C lowest.

The PCR employed 60 Vbeta primers together with 13 Jbeta primers. Only in-frame clones appear in the TCRdb table, and some are missing; sequencing was by immunoSEQ multiplex PCR. The sample yields about 120,000 clones, 70% to 80% seen once. Comments on this clone: Its antigen remains unidentified.

The clonotype was recovered from a man under 40 in good health and CMV-seropositive. The sequenced sample was PBMCs.

The CDR3 region has the DNA TGTGCCATCAGCTCCGGACAGGATGGAGGAGATACGCAGTATTTT. Translating it yields CAISSGQDGGDTQYF. The V call is TRBV10-3, the J call TRBJ2-3; TRBD1 agrees at 7 bases. The CDR3 has 15 amino acids. Looked up from germline, CDR1 is ENHRY and CDR2 is SYGVKD. J lost 5 bases, V lost 6 bases, and 11 bases had no gene match.